The rows below give T cell receptor beta chains drawn from one sample of a study of cytomegalovirus exposure and HLA in healthy donors. Clones were read by immunoSEQ multiplex PCR, and TCRdb kept only the in-frame ones, dropping some. The data contain 130,000 or so clones, 75% to 85% of them singletons. The source material was PBMCs. Every receptor here comes from a young woman in good health and CMV-seropositive. The CDR3 runs from the conserved cysteine through the conserved F or W. The order of the fields is J gene, D gene, V gene, clone size, CDR3 protein, CDR3 DNA. The D gene is left open where the match is weak. Size tells how often a clone was seen (once, few, many) or the class of an expanded clone, and some rows leave it out.

j_call: TRBJ1-1; d_call: -; v_call: TRBV27; clone_size: -; cdr3_aa: CASSLGGIRHPTEAFF; cdr3_nt: TGTGCCAGCAGTTTGGGGGGGATCCGACATCCCACTGAAGCTTTCTTT
j_call: TRBJ2-1; d_call: TRBD1; v_call: TRBV10-2; clone_size: -; cdr3_aa: CASSEPIIKGTGELGEQFF; cdr3_nt: TGCGCCAGCAGTGAGCCGATAATCAAGGGGACAGGGGAATTAGGTGAGCAGTTCTTC
j_call: TRBJ2-3; d_call: TRBD1; v_call: TRBV25-1; clone_size: -; cdr3_aa: CASSKAGGYSTDTQYF; cdr3_nt: TGTGCCAGCAGTAAGGCAGGGGGCTATAGCACAGATACGCAGTATTTT
j_call: TRBJ2-3; d_call: TRBD1; v_call: TRBV27; clone_size: few; cdr3_aa: CASSLQGQPRGTDTQYF; cdr3_nt: TGTGCCAGCAGTTTGCAGGGACAGCCCAGGGGAACAGATACGCAGTATTTT
j_call: TRBJ1-1; d_call: -; v_call: TRBV6-1; clone_size: -; cdr3_aa: CASSVEPQGNTEAFF; cdr3_nt: TGTGCCAGCAGTGTCGAACCACAGGGGAACACTGAAGCTTTCTTT
j_call: TRBJ1-2; d_call: -; v_call: TRBV15; clone_size: once; cdr3_aa: CATSRTVTNYGYTF; cdr3_nt: TGTGCCACCAGCAGGACAGTTACTAACTATGGCTACACCTTC
j_call: TRBJ2-3; d_call: -; v_call: TRBV4-1; clone_size: -; cdr3_aa: CASSQEEGPDTQYF; cdr3_nt: TGCGCCAGCAGCCAAGAGGAGGGACCAGATACGCAGTATTTT
j_call: TRBJ1-5; d_call: TRBD1; v_call: TRBV10-3; clone_size: -; cdr3_aa: CAIATGDNNQPQHF; cdr3_nt: TGTGCCATTGCCACAGGGGATAACAATCAGCCCCAGCATTTT
j_call: TRBJ1-2; d_call: -; v_call: TRBV6-1; clone_size: -; cdr3_aa: CASSERGSSYGYTF; cdr3_nt: TGTGCCAGCAGTGAACGGGGTTCTTCCTATGGCTACACCTTC
j_call: TRBJ1-5; d_call: TRBD1; v_call: TRBV7-2; clone_size: -; cdr3_aa: CASSVVAGGYQPQHF; cdr3_nt: TGTGCCAGCAGCGTAGTGGCAGGGGGTTATCAGCCCCAGCATTTT
j_call: TRBJ2-7; d_call: TRBD1; v_call: TRBV10-3; clone_size: -; cdr3_aa: CAIKGASSYEQYF; cdr3_nt: TGTGCCATCAAGGGGGCCAGCTCCTACGAGCAGTACTTC
j_call: TRBJ2-7; d_call: -; v_call: TRBV9; clone_size: few; cdr3_aa: CASSEGPEYEQYF; cdr3_nt: TGTGCCAGCAGCGAGGGGCCGGAATACGAGCAGTACTTC
j_call: TRBJ1-2; d_call: TRBD1; v_call: TRBV7-9; clone_size: -; cdr3_aa: CASSHHEQGVDGYTF; cdr3_nt: TGTGCCAGCAGCCACCATGAACAGGGGGTTGATGGCTACACCTTC
j_call: TRBJ2-5; d_call: -; v_call: TRBV30; clone_size: -; cdr3_aa: CAWSVLVVETQYF; cdr3_nt: TGTGCCTGGAGTGTACTGGTTGTAGAGACCCAGTACTTC
j_call: TRBJ1-5; d_call: -; v_call: TRBV5-1; clone_size: -; cdr3_aa: CASSLGARDSNQPQHF; cdr3_nt: TGCGCCAGCAGCTTGGGCGCCAGGGATAGCAATCAGCCCCAGCATTTT
j_call: TRBJ1-3; d_call: -; v_call: TRBV25-1; clone_size: many; cdr3_aa: CASSHRNPGNTIYF; cdr3_nt: TGTGCCAGCAGTCACAGGAATCCTGGAAACACCATATATTTT
j_call: TRBJ2-5; d_call: TRBD2; v_call: TRBV7-6; clone_size: few; cdr3_aa: CASSPSPHLGSGVQETQYF; cdr3_nt: TGTGCCAGCAGCCCGAGTCCCCACTTGGGGAGCGGGGTCCAAGAGACCCAGTACTTC
j_call: TRBJ2-1; d_call: -; v_call: TRBV2; clone_size: once; cdr3_aa: CASSLDNEQFF; cdr3_nt: TGTGCCAGCAGTCTTGACAATGAGCAGTTCTTC
j_call: TRBJ1-6; d_call: TRBD1; v_call: TRBV27; clone_size: -; cdr3_aa: CASSLGTGILNSPLHF; cdr3_nt: TGTGCCAGCAGTTTAGGGACAGGGATTTTGAATTCACCCCTCCACTTT
j_call: TRBJ2-3; d_call: -; v_call: TRBV12-5; clone_size: -; cdr3_aa: CASALLYSQGDTQYF; cdr3_nt: TGTGCTAGTGCCCTTCTGTACAGTCAGGGAGATACGCAGTATTTT
j_call: TRBJ2-5; d_call: TRBD2; v_call: TRBV4-1; clone_size: -; cdr3_aa: CASSKEGPGLAGGNQETQYF; cdr3_nt: TGCGCCAGCAGCAAAGAGGGGCCGGGACTAGCGGGGGGGAACCAAGAGACCCAGTACTTC
j_call: TRBJ2-2; d_call: -; v_call: TRBV7-7; clone_size: -; cdr3_aa: CASSFGDKTGELFF; cdr3_nt: TGTGCCAGCAGCTTCGGCGACAAGACCGGGGAGCTGTTTTTT
j_call: TRBJ2-3; d_call: -; v_call: TRBV27; clone_size: -; cdr3_aa: CASSFGGPDTQYF; cdr3_nt: TGTGCCAGCAGTTTTGGGGGCCCAGATACGCAGTATTTT
j_call: TRBJ2-7; d_call: TRBD1; v_call: TRBV6-1; clone_size: once; cdr3_aa: CASSLLGQGYEQYF; cdr3_nt: TGTGCCAGCAGCCTTCTGGGACAGGGCTACGAGCAGTACTTC
j_call: TRBJ1-2; d_call: -; v_call: TRBV30; clone_size: -; cdr3_aa: CAWRATIGGYTF; cdr3_nt: TGTGCCTGGAGAGCGACTATCGGGGGCTACACCTTC
j_call: TRBJ1-5; d_call: TRBD1; v_call: TRBV2; clone_size: -; cdr3_aa: CASSDATGYNQPQHF; cdr3_nt: TGTGCCAGCAGTGACGCGACAGGGTACAATCAGCCCCAGCATTTT
j_call: TRBJ1-6; d_call: TRBD1; v_call: TRBV2; clone_size: -; cdr3_aa: CASNFDRDNSPLHF; cdr3_nt: TGTGCCAGTAACTTCGACAGGGATAATTCACCCCTCCACTTT
j_call: TRBJ1-6; d_call: TRBD1; v_call: TRBV6-5; clone_size: -; cdr3_aa: CASSRQGTVSPLHF; cdr3_nt: TGTGCCAGCAGTAGACAGGGGACGGTGTCACCCCTCCACTTT
j_call: TRBJ2-5; d_call: TRBD1; v_call: TRBV11-2; clone_size: once; cdr3_aa: CASSPDRGKTQYF; cdr3_nt: TGTGCCAGCAGCCCTGACAGGGGGAAGACCCAGTACTTC
j_call: TRBJ1-1; d_call: -; v_call: TRBV19; clone_size: -; cdr3_aa: CASQTGGGSRTEAFF; cdr3_nt: TGTGCCAGTCAGACGGGCGGGGGTTCGCGCACTGAAGCTTTCTTT
j_call: TRBJ1-1; d_call: -; v_call: TRBV27; clone_size: -; cdr3_aa: CASSIAGGTEAFF; cdr3_nt: TGTGCCAGCAGTATCGCAGGTGGGACTGAAGCTTTCTTT
j_call: TRBJ2-7; d_call: -; v_call: TRBV21-1; clone_size: -; cdr3_aa: CASSKEASPYSYEQYF; cdr3_nt: TGTGCCAGCAGCAAGGAGGCATCCCCTTACTCCTACGAGCAGTACTTC